These T cell receptor beta chains were read from a single sample in a study of T cell responses to AZD1222 COVID-19 vaccine. Only in-frame clones appear in the TCRdb table, and some are missing; sequencing was by immunoSEQ multiplex PCR. The profile covers some 140,000 clones, with roughly nine tenths appearing a single time and around 3% taken by the ten largest. The sequenced sample was peripheral blood, obtained on day 0 of AZD1222 vaccination. These receptors originate from an adult in good health. CDR3s leave out the opening cysteine and the closing phenylalanine or tryptophan. Fields, in order: J gene, V gene, CDR3 protein.

J: TRBJ1-2; V: TRBV4-2; CDR3: ASSQAGSASDGYT
J: TRBJ1-5; V: TRBV7-8; CDR3: ASSLGGGFGNQPQH
J: TRBJ1-3; V: TRBV4-2; CDR3: ASSQELARRGNTIY
J: TRBJ1-3; V: TRBV7-2; CDR3: ASSLAFANSGNTIY
J: TRBJ2-5; V: TRBV24-1; CDR3: ATSVTGGETQY
J: TRBJ2-7; V: TRBV2; CDR3: ASRPGQGRDYEQY
J: TRBJ1-2; V: TRBV6-5; CDR3: ASSYAGRGPYGYT
J: TRBJ2-1; V: TRBV6-5; CDR3: ASSPGGFDEQF
J: TRBJ1-6; V: TRBV6-6; CDR3: ASSYSSDNSPLH
J: TRBJ2-7; V: TRBV2; CDR3: ASSVYEQY
J: TRBJ2-3; V: TRBV5-6; CDR3: ASSLGSEAQAQY
J: TRBJ1-2; V: TRBV28; CDR3: ASSKSYGYT
J: TRBJ2-1; V: TRBV5-8; CDR3: ASSSKGTYNEQF
J: TRBJ2-2; V: TRBV6-4; CDR3: ASSDYPGANTGELF
J: TRBJ1-6; V: TRBV6-5; CDR3: ASSQGPRSSPLH
J: TRBJ1-5; V: TRBV11-2; CDR3: ASSLGVGQGHQPQH
J: TRBJ1-6; V: TRBV4-1; CDR3: ASSLSGQPNSPLH
J: TRBJ1-1; V: TRBV7-9; CDR3: ASSVTEGRMNTEAF
J: TRBJ2-7; V: TRBV5-5; CDR3: ASSMTGTNSYEQY
J: TRBJ2-2; V: TRBV6-5; CDR3: ASSYWEENTGELF
J: TRBJ1-2; V: TRBV10-3; CDR3: AISQGDSVARPYGYT
J: TRBJ2-7; V: TRBV19; CDR3: ASSIPSGGTYEQY
J: TRBJ2-7; V: TRBV20-1; CDR3: SASEGSYEQY
J: TRBJ2-7; V: TRBV9; CDR3: ASSVGSRDGEQY
J: TRBJ1-3; V: TRBV5-1; CDR3: ASSQDGGGGNTIY
J: TRBJ1-1; V: TRBV6-2/TRBV6-3; CDR3: ASSYYRAPSEAF
J: TRBJ1-2; V: TRBV19; CDR3: ASSIREIIKGYT
J: TRBJ1-5; V: TRBV6-1; CDR3: ASSEGAYSNQPQH
J: TRBJ1-2; V: TRBV2; CDR3: ASKQGEGGYT
J: TRBJ2-1; V: TRBV9; CDR3: ASSAEGGAYNEQF
J: TRBJ1-1; V: TRBV6-5; CDR3: ASSYGGETEAF
J: TRBJ1-5; V: TRBV11-2; CDR3: ASSLYADRVNQPQH
J: TRBJ2-5; V: TRBV9; CDR3: ASSVELGQRDLRETQY
J: TRBJ1-1; V: TRBV6-1; CDR3: ASSAGDLAPNTEAF
J: TRBJ2-3; V: TRBV28; CDR3: ASSQSGGTDTQY
J: TRBJ1-2; V: TRBV7-2; CDR3: ASSTNPGRGYGYT
J: TRBJ1-1; V: TRBV18; CDR3: ASSPRNDAGLNTEAF
J: TRBJ1-5; V: TRBV27; CDR3: ASRPMTGASNQPQH
J: TRBJ2-5; V: TRBV5-1; CDR3: ASSRVAGGETQY
J: TRBJ1-1; V: TRBV6-5; CDR3: ASRGDRWKAF
J: TRBJ1-2; V: TRBV3-1/TRBV3-2; CDR3: ASSQVPGGGYT
J: TRBJ1-2; V: TRBV29-1; CDR3: SVEGSGLGGGYT
J: TRBJ2-5; V: TRBV9; CDR3: ASSASQGGIGETQY
J: TRBJ2-3; V: TRBV5-6; CDR3: ASSLALAGAVDTQY
J: TRBJ2-5; V: TRBV3-1/TRBV3-2; CDR3: ASSQDPPSQETQY
J: TRBJ1-2; V: TRBV3-1/TRBV3-2; CDR3: ASSQVSTAPKDGYT
J: TRBJ2-3; V: TRBV9; CDR3: ASSVVGEDTQY
J: TRBJ1-1; V: TRBV11-2; CDR3: ASSLGQGPNTEAF
J: TRBJ2-1; V: TRBV19; CDR3: ASSTLGVGTGPYNEQF
J: TRBJ2-7; V: TRBV11-2; CDR3: ASSLVVSYEQY
J: TRBJ1-4; V: TRBV6-5; CDR3: ASLPNSGLHEKLF
J: TRBJ2-1; V: TRBV3-1/TRBV3-2; CDR3: ASSQDRNRVNEQF
J: TRBJ1-4; V: TRBV30; CDR3: AWSAREGVYEKLF
J: TRBJ2-3; V: TRBV7-7; CDR3: ASSLMGTADTQY
J: TRBJ2-5; V: TRBV4-1; CDR3: ASSQASGRVQETQY
J: TRBJ1-4; V: TRBV19; CDR3: ASSLTGANEKLF
J: TRBJ1-3; V: TRBV19; CDR3: ASSTRTTGNTIY
J: TRBJ1-1; V: TRBV23-1; CDR3: ASSQSRPENTEAF
J: TRBJ1-3; V: TRBV30; CDR3: AWSRKRGLGNTIY
J: TRBJ2-7; V: TRBV29-1; CDR3: SGRQGFEQY